This paragraph covers one TCR beta chain sequence. CD45RA+ naive and CD45RA-negative memory subsets were separated from CD4+ cells. These data come from a study of shared clonotypes between healthy human individuals. The authors split each subset's genomic DNA evenly across several immunoSEQ plates. Clones were sequenced by immunoSEQ multiplex PCR, and TCRdb holds only the in-frame ones, with some missing. The table records under 1,100,000 clones, about 80% of them present only once. Sequencing was done on a sample of memory CD4+ T cells from PBMCs. The subset is: CD45RA-negative fraction. The sequence was obtained from a man aged 18 to 29 in good health. Some clones in this sample may be carry-over from other donors' samples.

The CDR3 protein is CSVREITGELFF. The CDR3 DNA reads as TGCAGCGTGCGGGAAATCACCGGGGAGCTGTTTTTT. The chain couples TRBV29-1 to TRBJ2-2, with a weak D call TRBD2 (6 bases). The germline V gene encodes CDR1 SQVTM and CDR2 ANQGSEA. V lost 6 bases to trimming and J lost 4 bases, with 9 bases between them. The CDR3 runs to 12 residues.